Described below is a single T cell receptor beta chain sequence and its context. The antigen is unknown. This sample was taken from a study of shared clonotypes between healthy human individuals. Study-level findings and limits: The study found roughly 5% of naive CD4 clonotypes shared across a few donors.

Naive CD8 isolation took CD45RO-negative cells positively selected for CCR7 and excluded terminally differentiated effector memory CD45RA+ cells. The donor population consisted of healthy HIV-negative adults with no recent acute infections or vaccinations. The V end lost 1 base, the J end lost 5 bases, and 15 bases lay between the germline ends. CDR1 is MGHRA and CDR2 is YSYEKL in the germline V gene. This CDR3 comprises 15 residues. TCRdb keeps only in-frame clones here, not all; method: immunoSEQ multiplex PCR. The sample records around 2,000,000 clones, about 93% being singletons. Source material: naive CD8+ T cells from PBMCs. The sequence came from a man aged 18-30 years in good health. Some clones in this sample may be carry-over from other donors' samples. The gene calls are TRBV4-1 and TRBJ2-7; D possibly corresponds to TRBD1 (5 bases). Written as DNA, the CDR3 is TGCGCCAGCAGCCAAGCACAGGCTATTGGCGACGAGCAGTACTTC. This codes for CASSQAQAIGDEQYF.